This T cell receptor beta chain was documented in a study of beta chain features in type 1 diabetes. Study context: Across the samples, around 110,000,000 sorted cells were examined in total. Study-wide results and limits: Shorter TCRB CDR3s, moderately but significantly so, were found in Type 1 diabetes patients in all four CD4+ subsets. Insertions at VDJ junctions were less frequent in type 1 diabetes patients. These patients also deleted more nucleotides at the same junctions.

Expressed TCRB transcripts got sequenced, as all isolated RNA was reverse transcribed. This table comes from immunoSEQ multiplex PCR, and its TCRdb copy is limited to in-frame clones, with some not included. The table includes fewer than 25,000 clones, around 68% detected once. This clone came up a few times. Its antigen is currently unknown. Heparinised blood was drawn once per donor, averaging around 120 mL. Germline CDR1 SGHTA, CDR2 FQGNSA. The V and J ends lost 2 bases and 3 bases respectively, with 12 bases between them. This CDR3 is built from 15 residues. The chain recombines TRBV7-2 with TRBJ2-3; tentative D call: TRBD1 (5 bases). The sample consisted of Tregs from blood. The TCR comes from a man aged 18-30 years with type 1 diabetes. CDR3 in DNA: TGTGCCAGCAGCTTATTAGGGGTGAGGACAGATACGCAGTATTTT. This encodes CASSLLGVRTDTQYF.